This is a list of T cell receptor beta chains from one sample in a study of CD8 T cells in Susac syndrome. TCRdb re-called the immunoSEQ multiplex PCR reads with MiXCR, one entry per CDR3 protein. In the table there are more than 200,000 distinct CDR3 sequences, 90% to 95% of which are singletons. Source material: CD8+ T cells from PBMCs. These receptors were taken from a human donor with multiple sclerosis. Each CDR3 is given with its conserved first and last residue. A D gene is named only where the DNA matches it firmly. Size tells how often a clone was seen (once, few, many) or the class of an expanded clone, and some rows leave it out.

CDR3 | DNA | J | size | D | V
CSVEGSGEAYNEQFF | TGCAGCGTTGAAGGATCGGGGGAAGCCTACAATGAGCAGTTCTTC | TRBJ2-1 | . | . | TRBV29-1
CASSQGTGHYEQYF | TGCGCCAGCAGCCAAGGGACAGGGCACTACGAGCAGTACTTC | TRBJ2-7 | . | TRBD1 | TRBV4-1
CASSLAGPQETQYF | TGTGCCAGCAGCTTGGCGGGGCCTCAAGAGACCCAGTACTTC | TRBJ2-5 | few | . | TRBV7-9
CSVVQGGRGTEAFF | TGCAGCGTTGTTCAGGGAGGTAGGGGCACTGAAGCTTTCTTT | TRBJ1-1 | . | . | TRBV29-1
CASSFGTGKETQYF | TGTGCCAGCAGCTTTGGGACAGGGAAAGAGACCCAGTACTTC | TRBJ2-5 | . | TRBD1 | TRBV7-6
CASSSSPTPMEPQHF | TGTGCCAGCAGCTCATCGCCTACCCCTATGGAGCCCCAGCATTTT | TRBJ1-5 | . | . | TRBV5-5
CASSGGVRGMDGYTF | TGTGCCAGCAGCGGCGGGGTGAGGGGAATGGATGGCTACACCTTC | TRBJ1-2 | . | . | TRBV13
CASSLGGGGTNPYEQYF | TGTGCCAGCAGCCTGGGCGGGGGAGGGACTAATCCCTACGAGCAGTACTTC | TRBJ2-7 | . | TRBD2 | TRBV7-9
CATSNRASQPQHF | TGTGCCACCAGCAACAGGGCTAGCCAGCCCCAGCATTTT | TRBJ1-5 | . | . | TRBV15
CASSEGGPGANVLTF | TGTGCCAGCTCCGAGGGTGGACCTGGGGCCAACGTCCTGACTTTC | TRBJ2-6 | . | . | TRBV19
CASSYTTIYNEQFF | TGTGCCAGCAGCTACACGACTATCTACAATGAGCAGTTCTTC | TRBJ2-1 | . | . | TRBV7-8
CASSSLSPQETQYF | TGTGCCAGCTCCTCTCTCAGTCCCCAGGAGACCCAGTACTTC | TRBJ2-5 | . | . | TRBV27
CASSFPSTYGYTF | TGTGCCAGCAGTTTTCCCAGTACCTATGGCTACACCTTC | TRBJ1-2 | . | . | TRBV12-3/TRBV12-4
CASSLAGITDTQYF | TGTGCCAGCAGTTTAGCGGGGATCACAGATACGCAGTATTTT | TRBJ2-3 | . | TRBD2 | TRBV6-5
CASSPVGGEYQETQYF | TGTGCCAGCAGCCCGGTCGGGGGGGAGTACCAAGAGACCCAGTACTTC | TRBJ2-5 | once | TRBD2 | TRBV5-6
CASSQESWARNNEQFF | TGCGCCAGCAGCCAAGAGTCTTGGGCTCGAAACAATGAGCAGTTCTTC | TRBJ2-1 | once | . | TRBV4-3
CASSFPHLAGQEHYGYTF | TGTGCCAGCAGCTTCCCTCATCTTGCCGGACAGGAGCACTATGGCTACACCTTC | TRBJ1-2 | . | TRBD1 | TRBV5-4
CASTSSGAPGRNYEQYF | TGTGCCAGCACCTCTTCGGGGGCCCCGGGACGGAACTACGAGCAGTACTTC | TRBJ2-7 | . | . | TRBV6-2/TRBV6-3
CASSQPGTDTQYF | TGCGCCAGCAGCCAACCCGGCACAGATACGCAGTATTTT | TRBJ2-3 | . | . | TRBV4-1
CASSFTYQETQYF | TGTGCCAGCAGCTTTACATACCAAGAGACCCAGTACTTC | TRBJ2-5 | . | . | TRBV13
CASSKEGLWDRYMKNCFF | . | TRBJ1-4 | . | . | TRBV21-1
CASSYKDWNYEQYF | TGTGCCAGCAGTTACAAGGACTGGAATTACGAGCAGTACTTC | TRBJ2-7 | . | . | TRBV6-6
CAWGRAGTGELFF | TGTGCCTGGGGTCGGGCGGGCACCGGGGAGCTGTTTTTT | TRBJ2-2 | once | . | TRBV30
CASSQEGVANEQFF | TGCGCCAGCAGCCAAGAGGGGGTTGCGAATGAGCAGTTCTTC | TRBJ2-1 | . | . | TRBV4-1
CAWSVQTDGQIYSPLHF | TGTGCCTGGAGTGTCCAAACAGATGGGCAAATTTATTCACCCCTCCACTTT | TRBJ1-6 | . | . | TRBV30
CASSQTGINSPLHF | TGCGCCAGCAGCCAGACAGGGATTAATTCACCCCTCCACTTT | TRBJ1-6 | . | TRBD1 | TRBV4-1
CAWTAGGAYEQYF | TGTGCCTGGACGGCGGGAGGCGCCTACGAGCAGTACTTC | TRBJ2-7 | . | TRBD2 | TRBV30
CASSSGGETQYF | TGTGCCAGCAGTTCGGGGGGGGAGACCCAGTACTTC | TRBJ2-5 | few | TRBD2 | TRBV12-3/TRBV12-4
CASSSQGEGSYEQYF | TGTGCCAGCAGCTCTCAAGGCGAGGGATCCTACGAGCAGTACTTC | TRBJ2-7 | . | . | TRBV9
CASSKLGTQYF | TGTGCCAGCAGCAAACTAGGGACCCAGTACTTC | TRBJ2-5 | . | . | TRBV6-2/TRBV6-3
CASSLASPGLAGGALDEQFF | TGTGCCAGCAGTTTAGCGTCACCGGGACTAGCGGGAGGGGCCTTAGATGAGCAGTTCTTC | TRBJ2-1 | . | TRBD2 | TRBV12-3/TRBV12-4
CAGSPDPNTEAFF | TGTGCCGGAAGCCCGGACCCGAACACTGAAGCTTTCTTT | TRBJ1-1 | . | . | TRBV18
CASSSLEGPYNEQFF | TGTGCCAGCAGCTCTTTAGAGGGGCCCTACAATGAGCAGTTCTTC | TRBJ2-1 | . | . | TRBV9
CASSPSSGEQYF | TGTGCCAGCAGTCCTTCTAGCGGTGAGCAGTACTTC | TRBJ2-7 | . | TRBD2 | TRBV12-3/TRBV12-4
CASSIPSGGYNEQFF | TGTGCCAGCAGCATTCCATCGGGGGGCTACAATGAGCAGTTCTTC | TRBJ2-1 | . | TRBD2 | TRBV9
CAWDRNTEAFF | TGTGCCTGGGATAGGAACACTGAAGCTTTCTTT | TRBJ1-1 | . | . | TRBV30
CASSYSGIDTQYF | TGTGCCAGCAGTTACTCAGGGATAGATACGCAGTATTTT | TRBJ2-3 | . | . | TRBV6-5
CASSPSRDGQPQHF | TGCGCCAGCAGCCCATCGAGGGACGGGCAGCCCCAGCATTTT | TRBJ1-5 | . | . | TRBV4-3
CASSFGSGTTYEQYF | TGTGCCAGCAGTTTTGGATCCGGGACAACCTACGAGCAGTACTTC | TRBJ2-7 | . | . | TRBV28
CASSQVLGSGTEAFF | TGCGCCAGCAGCCAAGTCTTGGGTAGCGGGACTGAAGCTTTCTTT | TRBJ1-1 | . | . | TRBV4-1
CASSQDRGLYNEQFF | TGTGCCAGCAGCCAGGACAGAGGACTCTACAATGAGCAGTTCTTC | TRBJ2-1 | . | . | TRBV6-1
CATSRDRGLNTEAFF | TGTGCCACCAGCAGAGATCGGGGCCTGAACACTGAAGCTTTCTTT | TRBJ1-1 | . | . | TRBV15
CASSFGLAGQETQYF | TGTGCCAGCAGTTTTGGTCTAGCGGGCCAAGAGACCCAGTACTTC | TRBJ2-5 | . | TRBD2 | TRBV28
CASSKQGAGNSPLHF | TGTGCCAGCAGCAAACAGGGGGCTGGTAATTCACCCCTCCACTTT | TRBJ1-6 | . | TRBD1 | TRBV9
CASSLSGGLNTEAFF | TGTGCCAGCAGCTTAAGTGGGGGGTTGAACACTGAAGCTTTCTTT | TRBJ1-1 | few | . | TRBV7-3
CASSPWTSGNEQFF | TGTGCCAGCAGCCCCTGGACTAGCGGTAATGAGCAGTTCTTC | TRBJ2-1 | few | TRBD2 | TRBV3-1
CASSEGRGLTNEQFF | TGTGCCAGCAGTGAAGGCAGGGGGCTAACTAATGAGCAGTTCTTC | TRBJ2-1 | once | TRBD1 | TRBV2
CASSLNSAYEQYF | TGTGCCAGCAGCTTAAACAGCGCCTACGAGCAGTACTTC | TRBJ2-7 | few | . | TRBV13
CASSPDNYEQYF | TGTGCCAGCAGCCCCGACAACTACGAGCAGTACTTC | TRBJ2-7 | . | . | TRBV12-3/TRBV12-4
CASEAGRGNQPQHF | TGTGCCAGTGAGGCGGGGAGGGGTAATCAGCCCCAGCATTTT | TRBJ1-5 | . | . | TRBV2